Each of the 10 T cell receptor beta chains below was sequenced from the same sample in a study of blood T cell repertoires in COVID-19. The assay was immunoSEQ multiplex PCR, and TCRdb's table has in-frame clones only and misses some. Found here are approximately 330,000 clones, roughly 89% of them singletons; the top ten hold around 10%. The source material was peripheral blood. The receptors shown here come from a man aged 25 to 40 with COVID-19, enrolled during active disease.

This clone has just one count. The chain combines TRBV5-1 with TRBJ2-6; perhaps TRBD1 as D (6 bases). This CDR3 is built from 16 residues. Between the trimmed V and J ends, which lost 0 bases and 0 bases, there was a span of 7 bases. Germline V gene data show CDR1 as SGHRS and CDR2 as YFSETQ. CDR3 nucleotides: TGCGCCAGCAGCTTGGAGGGGGTCTCTGGGGCCAACGTCCTGACTTTC. It encodes CASSLEGVSGANVLTF.

The chain joins TRBV4-3 to TRBJ1-2, with 7 bases identical to TRBD1. Germline values: CDR1 LGHNA, CDR2 YSLEER. This CDR3 comprises 18 residues. V shed 0 bases and J 3 bases; nucleotides not matched to a gene: 13. As DNA, the CDR3 is TGCGCCAGCAGCCAAGATCAATCAGGGGGGCCGCTCGACTATGGCTACACCTTC. It codes for CASSQDQSGGPLDYGYTF.

The V gene is TRBV25-1, the J gene TRBJ2-2; 8 bases match TRBD1. The CDR3 has 14 residues. V shed 3 bases, J shed 6 bases, and the junction held 3 bases outside the gene matches. Germline CDR1 MGHDK, CDR2 SYGVNS. CDR3 in DNA: TGTGCCAGCAGTGACCCAGGGGGCCCCGGGGAGCTGTTTTTT. Protein sequence: CASSDPGGPGELFF.

This sequence joins TRBV6-5 and TRBJ1-1; TRBD1 agrees at 9 bases. This CDR3 spans 12 amino acids. After removal of 6 bases from V and 12 bases from J, the junction contained 8 bases not matched to a gene. Germline assignment: CDR1 MNHEY and CDR2 SVGAGI. In DNA, the CDR3 is TGTGCCAGCAGCCATACAGGGGGCACGACTTTCTTT. Translated: CASSHTGGTTFF.

The DNA of the CDR3 is TGTGCCAGCAGCCGGGACAGGGACAATCAGCCCCAGCATTTT. It encodes CASSRDRDNQPQHF. This rearrangement joins TRBV6-6 to TRBJ1-5; the match to TRBD1 covers 9 bases. The CDR3 spans 14 residues. CDR1 MNHNY and CDR2 SVGAGI come from the germline V gene (reference sequence). J was trimmed by 3 bases and V by 6 bases; bases with no gene match: 3.

The table lists this clone with a count of one. This chain uses TRBV5-1 with TRBJ2-1; 12 positions match TRBD2. The CDR3 consists of 15 residues. CDR1 and CDR2 from the germline V gene are SGHRS and YFSETQ. V trimming: 9 bases; J trimming: 10 bases; junction bases outside the gene matches: 14. CDR3 DNA: TGCGCCACCCTACCCCGACTAGCGGGAGTTGGGGAGCAGTTCTTC. It translates to CATLPRLAGVGEQFF. Variable domain in full (rest from reference TRBV5-1 and TRBJ2-1): KAGVTQTPRYLIKTRGQQVTLSCSPISGHRSVSWYQQTPGQGLQFLFEYFSETQRNKGNFPGRFSGRQFSNSRSEMNVSTLELGDSALYLCATLPRLAGVGEQFFGPGTRLTVL.

V is TRBV30 and J is TRBJ1-5, with D possibly being TRBD1 (5 bases). Deletions cut 0 bases from V and 6 bases from J, with 9 bases between. The V gene's germline CDR1 is GTSNPN and CDR2 SVGIG (reference sequence). This CDR3 has 13 residues. The CDR3 is CAWSVEGVQPQHF. For the CDR3, the DNA is TGTGCCTGGAGTGTAGAAGGGGTTCAGCCCCAGCATTTT.

J is TRBJ2-5 and V is TRBV6-5; D is perhaps TRBD1 (6 bases). The CDR3 runs 15 residues. V gave up 7 bases and J gave up 2 bases, with 17 bases separating them. Germline lookup yields CDR1 MNHEY and CDR2 SVGAGI. DNA of the CDR3: TGTGCCAGCACGTCAGGACAGTACCAACAAGAGACCCAGTACTTC. Its translation is CASTSGQYQQETQYF.

V and J are TRBV6-5 and TRBJ2-7; D is uncertain. The CDR3 contains 14 residues. Looked up from germline, CDR1 is MNHEY and CDR2 is SVGAGI. The V gene lost 0 bases and the J gene lost 2 bases, with 8 bases spanning the gap. The CDR3 DNA reads as TGTGCCAGCAGTTACTCGAGGCGGACCTACGAGCAGTACTTC. It specifies CASSYSRRTYEQYF.

This clone came up once. The rearrangement uses TRBV18 and TRBJ2-5; D is unresolved. Germline CDR1 reads KGHSH; CDR2 reads LQKENI. There are 12 residues in the CDR3. The V gene lost 4 bases and the J gene lost 1 base, with 4 bases spanning the gap. The CDR3 nucleotides read TGTGCCAGCTCACTCCTCCAAGAGACCCAGTACTTC. It encodes CASSLLQETQYF. The variable domain in full, with the rest retrieved from reference TRBV18 and TRBJ2-5, is NAGVMQNPRHLVRRRGQEARLRCSPMKGHSHVYWYRQLPEEGLKFMVYLQKENIIDESGMPKERFSAEFPKEGPSILRIQQVVRGDSAAYFCASSLLQETQYFGPGTRLLVL.